The sequence of this T cell receptor beta chain was determined in a study of blood T cells in healthy people across ages. With 1 base removed from V and 0 bases from J, the gap between germline ends came to 4 bases. The length of the CDR3 is 14 residues. CDR1 and CDR2 (germline): MGHRA, YSYEKL. This clonotype was seen more than once but under ten times. Alongside a J-beta primer mix, a sample-barcoded 5' primer served in a second PCR lasting roughly 6 to 11 cycles. From the 5' RACE reads, TCRdb called clonotypes with MiXCR, one entry per CDR3 protein. Here the sample spans 1.8 million or so distinct CDR3 sequences, about two fifths being singletons.

V and J are TRBV4-1 and TRBJ2-4; D uncertain. The sequencing sample was made of blood. The sequence was obtained from a human donor in good health. The CDR3 DNA reads TGCGCCAGCAGCCAAGTCGGAGCCAAAAACATTCAGTACTTC. Translation: CASSQVGAKNIQYF.